This entry lists 16 T cell receptor beta chains sequenced from one sample in a study of siplizumab effects on memory and regulatory T cells (dated by TCRdb to the late 2010s). Libraries came from the immunoSEQ multiplex PCR assay. TCRdb limited this immuneACCESS table to in-frame rearrangements with V and J called. A share of clones is missing; checked studies link under half to unresolved V genes, and the rest is unexplained. The sample table records 100,000 or so clones; about 90% of these occur just once. Together, the top ten hold around 2.7% of the sample. Source material: CD4+ T cells sorted from blood. The receptor source for this set is a human donor in good health. Some clones in this sample may be carry-over from other donors' samples.

The chain combines TRBV2 with TRBJ2-1; TRBD1 agrees at 8 bases. Per germline, CDR1 SNHLY and CDR2 FYNNEI. V shed 6 bases, J shed 0 bases, and the junction held 7 bases outside the gene matches. The CDR3 sequence is 16 residues long. The CDR3 is CASRLAGTGSYNEQFF. Written as DNA, the CDR3 is TGTGCCAGCAGGCTAGCCGGGACAGGCTCCTACAATGAGCAGTTCTTC.

The chain links TRBV7-3 to TRBJ2-2, with TRBD2 identical over 13 bases. V was clipped by 3 bases and J by 4 bases; unmatched bases: 5. Germline loops: CDR1 SGHTA, CDR2 FQGTGA. The CDR3 has 17 amino acids. DNA of the CDR3: TGTGCCAGCAGCTTCACTAGCGGGAGGGGCGCCACCGGGGAGCTGTTTTTT. It encodes CASSFTSGRGATGELFF.

The CDR3 loop reads CASNQYNEQFF. CDR3 in DNA: TGTGCCAGCAACCAGTACAATGAGCAGTTCTTC. The rearrangement links TRBV2 to TRBJ2-1; D not resolved. The CDR3 is 11 amino acids. CDR1 is SNHLY and CDR2 is FYNNEI in the germline V gene. V lost 7 bases and J 4 bases, leaving 5 bases between the germline ends.

The chain carries TRBV18 and TRBJ1-5, with a possible D match to TRBD1 (5 bases). CDR1 and CDR2 (germline): KGHSH, LQKENI. V lost 3 bases and J lost 0, with 12 bases in between. CDR3 length equals 16 residues. CDR3 coding DNA: TGTGCCAGCTCACCCCGGGACCGGAATAGCAATCAGCCCCAGCATTTT. The encoded protein is CASSPRDRNSNQPQHF.

The genes are TRBV6-1 and TRBJ1-6; D unclear. The CDR3 has 13 amino acids. In germline, CDR1 is MNHNS, CDR2 SASEGT. V was cut by 6 bases and J by 7 bases, with 10 bases left in between. The CDR3 is CASRGRSNSPLHF. For the CDR3, the DNA is TGTGCCAGCAGGGGGAGGTCGAATTCACCCCTCCACTTT.

This chain joins TRBV9 and TRBJ2-1, with D unclear. CDR3 length equals 16 residues. V was clipped by 4 bases and J by 7 bases, with 21 bases between them. In germline, CDR1 is SGDLS, CDR2 YYNGEE. The CDR3 spells CASSPSMEGSWNEQFF. In DNA form, the CDR3 reads TGTGCCAGCAGCCCTAGTATGGAAGGTTCTTGGAATGAGCAGTTCTTC.

This clone has only one observation. The V and J genes are TRBV9 and TRBJ2-5; 9 nucleotides agree with TRBD2. The CDR3 runs to 16 residues. The germline gives CDR1 SGDLS, CDR2 YYNGEE. V was pared by 2 bases and J by 3 bases, with 8 bases of the junction left unmatched. This CDR3 reads CASSVSRLAVEETQYF. DNA for the CDR3: TGTGCCAGCAGCGTCAGTAGACTAGCGGTGGAAGAGACCCAGTACTTC.

V is TRBV5-1 and J is TRBJ2-2; 11 nucleotides line up with TRBD2. Losses at the gene ends were 9 bases for V and 0 bases for J; bases not matched to a gene: 10. Germline V gives CDR1 SGHRS, CDR2 YFSETQ. The CDR3 has 17 amino acids. The CDR3 DNA follows: TGCGCCACCAGAAGTCTAGCGGGAGGCTCGAACACCGGGGAGCTGTTTTTT. It is translated as CATRSLAGGSNTGELFF.

This sequence joins TRBV11-2 and TRBJ2-3, with 8 bases lining up with TRBD2. The V segment lost 5 bases and the J segment 6 bases; nucleotides outside the gene matches: 4. CDR1 is SGHAT and CDR2 is FQNNGV in the germline V gene. This CDR3 has 13 residues. CDR3 nucleotides: TGTGCCAGCAGCACGGGACTAGTTGATACGCAGTATTTT. Its translation is CASSTGLVDTQYF.

This clone has only one observation. The gene calls are TRBV5-1 and TRBJ1-2, with 9 nucleotides matching TRBD1. Germline V lookup: CDR1 SGHRS, CDR2 YFSETQ. With V trimmed by 4 bases and J by 4 bases, 8 bases remained unmatched. The CDR3 length is 15 residues. CDR3 DNA sequence: TGCGCCAGCAGCCAGCTACAGGGGGCGGGCTATGGCTACACCTTC. Translated: CASSQLQGAGYGYTF.

This clone was counted a few times. This sequence joins TRBV18 and TRBJ2-1; TRBD2 matches 8 bases. CDR1 is KGHSH, CDR2 LQKENI, per germline. Trimming at V came to 2 bases and at J to 6 bases, leaving 6 bases not matched to a gene. The CDR3 sequence is 15 residues long. The CDR3 is CASSPMAGGTNEQFF. For the CDR3, the DNA is TGTGCCAGCTCACCAATGGCGGGAGGTACCAATGAGCAGTTCTTC.

The chain links TRBV4-2 to TRBJ2-7; 16 bases align to TRBD2. From germline, CDR1 is LGHNA and CDR2 YNFKEQ. The V segment lost 0 bases and the J segment 6 bases; nucleotides outside the gene matches: 8. The length of the CDR3 is 18 residues. As DNA, the CDR3 is TGTGCCAGCAGCCAAGATCCGGGGACTAGCGGGAGGGCCGCCGAGCAGTACTTC. Protein sequence: CASSQDPGTSGRAAEQYF.

The chain is built from TRBV7-8 and TRBJ1-5; 8 bases agree with TRBD1. Germline lookup yields CDR1 SGHVS and CDR2 FQNEAQ. J lost 2 bases, V lost 11 bases, and 11 bases had no gene match. The CDR3 runs to 15 residues. The CDR3 DNA follows: TGTGCCTCCTCCCACAGGGGGGACGGCAATCAGCCCCAGCATTTT. As protein: CASSHRGDGNQPQHF.

V gene TRBV4-2 combines with J gene TRBJ1-3; 8 bases match TRBD1. From germline, CDR1 is LGHNA and CDR2 YNFKEQ. Losses at the gene ends were 0 bases for V and 4 bases for J; bases not matched to a gene: 8. This CDR3 comprises 17 residues. The DNA for the CDR3 is TGTGCCAGCAGCCAAGATCGACAGGGGTTGGCCGGAAACACCATATATTTT. Its translation: CASSQDRQGLAGNTIYF.

The V gene is TRBV5-1, the J gene TRBJ2-7; a possible D gene is TRBD1 (6 bases). The CDR3 runs to 18 residues. The germline V gene encodes CDR1 SGHRS and CDR2 YFSETQ. Deletions cut 0 bases from V and 1 base from J, with 20 bases between. CDR3 nucleotides: TGCGCCAGCAGCTTGGAAGGCCCAGCCAGGGGACCTTCCTACGAGCAGTACTTC. Translation gives CASSLEGPARGPSYEQYF.

The sample holds a few counts of this clone. The chain links TRBV18 to TRBJ1-2; D unresolved. The CDR3 extends over 13 amino acids. V gave up 3 bases and J gave up 8 bases, with 13 bases separating them. CDR1 is KGHSH and CDR2 is LQKENI in the germline V gene. CDR3 in amino acids: CASSPKTERGYTF. The CDR3 nucleotides read TGTGCCAGCTCACCCAAGACCGAGCGGGGCTACACCTTC.